This TCR beta chain was retrieved from a study of human T cells and chemical hapten exposure. General observations from the study: TCRs above 1 in 1000 frequency stayed constant with DPC sensitization.

The V end was cut by 8 bases, the J end by 4 bases, with 11 bases between. Germline values: CDR1 MNHEY, CDR2 SVGAGI. This CDR3 has 12 amino acids. Only a few counts were recorded for this clonotype. The antigen remains undetermined. RNA extraction used unfractionated whole blood as the source of total RNA. Individual cDNA molecules had unique molecular identifiers attached to them by the library. Original processing notes: Samples ranged from roughly 23,224 to 690,600 TCRs, with a median of approximately 91,000. TCRdb reprocessed the 5' RACE reads with MiXCR, giving one entry per CDR3 protein. TCRdb assigned the V and J calls; the authors' analysis was not used. The data show about 140,000 distinct CDR3 sequences, about 4% seen once.

This chain uses TRBV6-5 with TRBJ1-1, with D possibly TRBD1 on 5 matching bases. This TCR was sampled from a female donor in good health. In DNA, the CDR3 is TGTGCCAGCTCTACGAGGGGCACTGAAGCTTTCTTT. Amino acids: CASSTRGTEAFF.